These T cell receptor beta chains were read from a single sample in a study of shared clonotypes between healthy human individuals. Some clones are missing from TCRdb's copy, which holds only in-frame ones; the method was immunoSEQ multiplex PCR. The sample shows nearly 2 million clones, approximately 94% of them seen only once. The sample comprised naive CD8+ T cells sorted from blood. Receptors were obtained from a young man in good health. Both conserved end residues are part of each CDR3. Fields, in order: V gene, J gene, D gene, clone size, CDR3 DNA, CDR3 protein. D genes are given only for firm matches. The listing skips clone size in some rows; elsewhere it reads once, few, many or a size class.

V gene: TRBV7-2; J gene: TRBJ2-5; D gene: TRBD2; clone size: NA; CDR3 DNA: TGTGCCAGCAGCGCCCGACTAGCGGGGGCGGAGACCCAGTACTTC; CDR3 protein: CASSARLAGAETQYF
V gene: TRBV9; J gene: TRBJ2-7; D gene: TRBD1; clone size: NA; CDR3 DNA: TGTGCCAGCAGCCCAGAAGGGACAGGGAGCGGCGAGCAGTACTTC; CDR3 protein: CASSPEGTGSGEQYF
V gene: TRBV5-6; J gene: TRBJ2-1; D gene: TRBD2; clone size: NA; CDR3 DNA: TGTGCCAGCAGCGCCTTAGCGGGACCCTACAATGAGCAGTTCTTC; CDR3 protein: CASSALAGPYNEQFF
V gene: TRBV6-1; J gene: TRBJ2-7; D gene: NA; clone size: NA; CDR3 DNA: TGTGCCAGCAGTGAGGGTTTTCTATACTCCTACGAGCAGTACTTC; CDR3 protein: CASSEGFLYSYEQYF
V gene: TRBV7-2; J gene: TRBJ2-1; D gene: TRBD2; clone size: once; CDR3 DNA: TGTGCCAGCACTAGCGGGTACAATGAGCAGTTCTTC; CDR3 protein: CASTSGYNEQFF
V gene: TRBV19; J gene: TRBJ1-1; D gene: NA; clone size: once; CDR3 DNA: TGTGCCAGTAGTCTCCCTTGGGGGGAGACTGAAGCTTTCTTT; CDR3 protein: CASSLPWGETEAFF
V gene: TRBV5-5; J gene: TRBJ1-2; D gene: TRBD1; clone size: NA; CDR3 DNA: TGTGCCAGCAGCTTAGGGACAGGGAACGAAGCGTACTATGGCTACACCTTC; CDR3 protein: CASSLGTGNEAYYGYTF
V gene: TRBV27; J gene: TRBJ1-1; D gene: TRBD1; clone size: NA; CDR3 DNA: TGTGCCAGCAGTCGACAGGGGATTTACACTGAAGCTTTCTTT; CDR3 protein: CASSRQGIYTEAFF
V gene: TRBV11-2; J gene: TRBJ2-3; D gene: NA; clone size: NA; CDR3 DNA: TGTGCCAGCAGCACGGGGACCACAGATACGCAGTATTTT; CDR3 protein: CASSTGTTDTQYF
V gene: TRBV4-2; J gene: TRBJ2-7; D gene: TRBD2; clone size: NA; CDR3 DNA: TGTGCCAGCAGCCAAGATGATGCTAGCGGGGGCTCCTACGAGCAGTACTTC; CDR3 protein: CASSQDDASGGSYEQYF
V gene: TRBV4-1; J gene: TRBJ2-1; D gene: NA; clone size: NA; CDR3 DNA: TGCGCCAGCAGCCCCTCGGGCAATGAGCAGTTCTTC; CDR3 protein: CASSPSGNEQFF
V gene: TRBV27; J gene: TRBJ1-1; D gene: NA; clone size: NA; CDR3 DNA: TGTGCCAGCAGTTTGAGAGGGAACTATGAAGCTTTCTTT; CDR3 protein: CASSLRGNYEAFF
V gene: TRBV2; J gene: TRBJ2-7; D gene: TRBD1; clone size: NA; CDR3 DNA: TGTGCCAGCAGGCTCCACCGAGAGGGGGCGCATCCGAACGAGCAGTACTTC; CDR3 protein: CASRLHREGAHPNEQYF
V gene: TRBV5-6; J gene: TRBJ2-1; D gene: NA; clone size: NA; CDR3 DNA: TGTGCCAGCAGCCCCAGGGAGAGCTCCTACAATGAGCAGTTCTTC; CDR3 protein: CASSPRESSYNEQFF
V gene: TRBV4-1; J gene: TRBJ1-1; D gene: NA; clone size: NA; CDR3 DNA: TGCGCCAGCAGCCAAGCTAGGGGGGTAGGGGAAGCTTTCTTT; CDR3 protein: CASSQARGVGEAFF
V gene: TRBV4-1; J gene: TRBJ1-2; D gene: NA; clone size: NA; CDR3 DNA: TGCGCCAGCAGCCCTAGCCCTGACTTGAACTATGGCTACACCTTC; CDR3 protein: CASSPSPDLNYGYTF
V gene: TRBV10-3; J gene: TRBJ1-1; D gene: TRBD1; clone size: NA; CDR3 DNA: TGTGCCATCAGTGTAGGCCAGGGGGAACGTGGCACTGAAGCTTTCTTT; CDR3 protein: CAISVGQGERGTEAFF
V gene: TRBV4-2; J gene: TRBJ2-3; D gene: TRBD2; clone size: NA; CDR3 DNA: TGTGCCAGCAGCTCCGGGACTACCAATCTCGATACGCAGTATTTT; CDR3 protein: CASSSGTTNLDTQYF
V gene: TRBV5-8; J gene: TRBJ2-7; D gene: NA; clone size: few; CDR3 DNA: TGTGCCAGCCCTCGGGGTCCGTACGAGCAGTACTTC; CDR3 protein: CASPRGPYEQYF
V gene: TRBV6-1; J gene: TRBJ2-7; D gene: NA; clone size: NA; CDR3 DNA: TGTGCCAGCAGTGAAAACACGGTCTACGAGCAGTACTTC; CDR3 protein: CASSENTVYEQYF
V gene: TRBV5-6; J gene: TRBJ1-1; D gene: TRBD1; clone size: NA; CDR3 DNA: TGTGCCAGCAGCTTGGGGACAGGGTGGGGCACTGAAGCTTTCTTT; CDR3 protein: CASSLGTGWGTEAFF
V gene: TRBV19; J gene: TRBJ1-4; D gene: NA; clone size: NA; CDR3 DNA: TGTGCCAGTAGGACAGGAGCAACTAATGAAAAACTGTTTTTT; CDR3 protein: CASRTGATNEKLFF
V gene: TRBV5-1; J gene: TRBJ1-1; D gene: NA; clone size: NA; CDR3 DNA: TGCGCCAGCAGCTTGGATGTTCGGAGCAACCCAGAAGCTTTCTTT; CDR3 protein: CASSLDVRSNPEAFF
V gene: TRBV21-1; J gene: TRBJ1-2; D gene: NA; clone size: NA; CDR3 DNA: TGTGCCAGCAGCAAAGCCTTCCGAAGGGGCTTCAGTGGCTACACCTTC; CDR3 protein: CASSKAFRRGFSGYTF
V gene: TRBV18; J gene: TRBJ2-3; D gene: NA; clone size: NA; CDR3 DNA: TGTGCCAGCTCACCACCGCTAGCGTCAGATACGCAGTATTTT; CDR3 protein: CASSPPLASDTQYF
V gene: TRBV4-1; J gene: TRBJ2-2; D gene: NA; clone size: NA; CDR3 DNA: TGCGCCAGCAGCGGGGCGTACACCGGGGAGCTGTTTTTT; CDR3 protein: CASSGAYTGELFF
V gene: TRBV7-6; J gene: TRBJ1-2; D gene: NA; clone size: NA; CDR3 DNA: TGTGCCAGCAGCTCCGCAGGGGTGAATGGCTACACCTTC; CDR3 protein: CASSSAGVNGYTF
V gene: TRBV5-4; J gene: TRBJ1-5; D gene: TRBD1; clone size: NA; CDR3 DNA: TGTGCCAGCAGCCTGGACAGGGGGCTGGGTCAGCCCCAGCATTTT; CDR3 protein: CASSLDRGLGQPQHF
V gene: TRBV30; J gene: TRBJ2-3; D gene: TRBD1; clone size: NA; CDR3 DNA: TGTGCCTGGAGTCTGACAGGGGGCGGGACAGATACGCAGTATTTT; CDR3 protein: CAWSLTGGGTDTQYF
V gene: TRBV6-5; J gene: TRBJ1-1; D gene: NA; clone size: NA; CDR3 DNA: TGTGCCAGCAGCCAACAGGGTCCAAACACTGAAGCTTTCTTT; CDR3 protein: CASSQQGPNTEAFF
V gene: TRBV5-1; J gene: TRBJ1-2; D gene: TRBD1; clone size: NA; CDR3 DNA: TGCGCCAGCACCACGGGACAGGAGGTCTCCTATGGCTACACCTTC; CDR3 protein: CASTTGQEVSYGYTF
V gene: TRBV27; J gene: TRBJ2-7; D gene: NA; clone size: NA; CDR3 DNA: TGTGCCAGCAGTTTGTCAGGGGTGGAATACGAGCAGTACTTC; CDR3 protein: CASSLSGVEYEQYF
V gene: TRBV6-1; J gene: TRBJ2-7; D gene: NA; clone size: few; CDR3 DNA: TGTGCCAGCAAGGGTCCCGGGGACGAGCAGTACTTC; CDR3 protein: CASKGPGDEQYF
V gene: TRBV13; J gene: TRBJ2-7; D gene: TRBD2; clone size: once; CDR3 DNA: TGTGCCAGCAGCTTGCGCGGGGGCTCCTACGAGCAGTACTTC; CDR3 protein: CASSLRGGSYEQYF
V gene: TRBV11-2; J gene: TRBJ2-7; D gene: NA; clone size: NA; CDR3 DNA: TGTGCCAGCAGCTTGGGACCCTCCTACGAGCAGTACTTC; CDR3 protein: CASSLGPSYEQYF
V gene: TRBV13; J gene: TRBJ2-3; D gene: TRBD2; clone size: NA; CDR3 DNA: TGTGCCAGCAGCTTATTTGCGGGAGGCGTCCTCGATACGCAGTATTTT; CDR3 protein: CASSLFAGGVLDTQYF
V gene: TRBV19; J gene: TRBJ2-7; D gene: NA; clone size: NA; CDR3 DNA: TGTGCCAGTAGTACAGGGACCGCATCCTACGAGCAGTACTTC; CDR3 protein: CASSTGTASYEQYF
V gene: TRBV28; J gene: TRBJ1-1; D gene: TRBD1; clone size: NA; CDR3 DNA: TGTGCCAGCAGTTCCCAGACAGGGGGCACTGAAGCTTTCTTT; CDR3 protein: CASSSQTGGTEAFF
V gene: TRBV10-3; J gene: TRBJ2-7; D gene: NA; clone size: NA; CDR3 DNA: TGTGCCATCAGCCCGGACCATTCACCTCTCTACGAGCAGTACTTC; CDR3 protein: CAISPDHSPLYEQYF
V gene: TRBV13; J gene: TRBJ2-7; D gene: TRBD1; clone size: NA; CDR3 DNA: TGTGCCAGCAGCTCCGCCGGGACAGGGGATTACGAGCAGTACTTC; CDR3 protein: CASSSAGTGDYEQYF
V gene: TRBV28; J gene: TRBJ2-7; D gene: TRBD1; clone size: NA; CDR3 DNA: TGTGCCAGCAGTTTTGGGACAGGGTACGAGCAGTACTTC; CDR3 protein: CASSFGTGYEQYF
V gene: TRBV4-2; J gene: TRBJ2-7; D gene: TRBD1; clone size: NA; CDR3 DNA: TGTGCCAGCAGCCCGGGACAGGGGGACGAGCAGTACTTC; CDR3 protein: CASSPGQGDEQYF
V gene: TRBV9; J gene: TRBJ2-1; D gene: NA; clone size: NA; CDR3 DNA: TGTGCCAGCAGCCTAGAAGGAGGCTCTGAGCAGTTCTTC; CDR3 protein: CASSLEGGSEQFF
V gene: TRBV4-1; J gene: TRBJ2-1; D gene: TRBD1; clone size: NA; CDR3 DNA: TGCGCCAGCAGCCAAGTATACCCCGGGACAGGGGTATACAATGAGCAGTTCTTC; CDR3 protein: CASSQVYPGTGVYNEQFF
V gene: TRBV5-1; J gene: TRBJ1-1; D gene: NA; clone size: NA; CDR3 DNA: TGCGCCAGCAGCTTGGCAGGCGGGGACCTCACTGAAGCTTTCTTT; CDR3 protein: CASSLAGGDLTEAFF
V gene: TRBV30; J gene: TRBJ1-1; D gene: NA; clone size: once; CDR3 DNA: TGTGCCTGGATTGGAGGGCTAGGAGCTTTCTTT; CDR3 protein: CAWIGGLGAFF
V gene: TRBV7-6; J gene: TRBJ2-7; D gene: NA; clone size: NA; CDR3 DNA: TGTGCCAGCAGCTTCGGGACGGGGGAGCAGTACTTC; CDR3 protein: CASSFGTGEQYF
V gene: TRBV4-3; J gene: TRBJ1-1; D gene: NA; clone size: NA; CDR3 DNA: TGCGCCAGCAGCCAAGGTATTGAGACAGGATTCACTGAAGCTTTCTTT; CDR3 protein: CASSQGIETGFTEAFF
V gene: TRBV13; J gene: TRBJ1-4; D gene: TRBD1; clone size: NA; CDR3 DNA: TGTGCCAGCAGCAACGGACAGGTTGGCGAAAAACTGTTTTTT; CDR3 protein: CASSNGQVGEKLFF
V gene: TRBV7-9; J gene: TRBJ2-7; D gene: NA; clone size: NA; CDR3 DNA: TGTGCCAGCAGCGGGGGCCCATCCGAGCAGTACTTC; CDR3 protein: CASSGGPSEQYF
V gene: TRBV4-3; J gene: TRBJ1-1; D gene: NA; clone size: NA; CDR3 DNA: TGCGCCAGCAGCCAAGATGATGCGGGATTCACTGAAGCTTTCTTT; CDR3 protein: CASSQDDAGFTEAFF
V gene: TRBV13; J gene: TRBJ2-7; D gene: TRBD2; clone size: NA; CDR3 DNA: TGTGCCAGCAGCCCCGACCGAGCGGGAGCCTACGAGCAGTACTTC; CDR3 protein: CASSPDRAGAYEQYF
V gene: TRBV9; J gene: TRBJ2-3; D gene: NA; clone size: NA; CDR3 DNA: TGTGCCAGCAGCATCGAGGGCCGCCCCACAGATACGCAGTATTTT; CDR3 protein: CASSIEGRPTDTQYF
V gene: TRBV5-4; J gene: TRBJ1-1; D gene: NA; clone size: NA; CDR3 DNA: TGTGCCAGCAGCTCTGGCGTGGGGGACCTGAACACTGAAGCTTTCTTT; CDR3 protein: CASSSGVGDLNTEAFF
V gene: TRBV15; J gene: TRBJ2-5; D gene: NA; clone size: NA; CDR3 DNA: TGTGCCACCAGCAGAGAGGGATTCTCAGGAGGAGAGACCCAGTACTTC; CDR3 protein: CATSREGFSGGETQYF
V gene: TRBV6-6; J gene: TRBJ2-7; D gene: NA; clone size: NA; CDR3 DNA: TGTGCCAGCAGTTTCGGACAAGACTACGAGCAGTACTTC; CDR3 protein: CASSFGQDYEQYF
V gene: TRBV5-1; J gene: TRBJ2-1; D gene: TRBD2; clone size: NA; CDR3 DNA: TGCGCCAGCAGCTTTGAAGCGGGGAGAGGGAATGAGCAGTTCTTC; CDR3 protein: CASSFEAGRGNEQFF
V gene: TRBV19; J gene: TRBJ2-2; D gene: TRBD1; clone size: NA; CDR3 DNA: TGTGCCAGTAGTACCTTGGGCCGACAGGGCCCCGGGGAGCTGTTTTTT; CDR3 protein: CASSTLGRQGPGELFF
V gene: TRBV29-1; J gene: TRBJ1-4; D gene: NA; clone size: NA; CDR3 DNA: TGCAGCGTTGAAGGGGGGGACGTGACTAATGAAAAACTGTTTTTT; CDR3 protein: CSVEGGDVTNEKLFF